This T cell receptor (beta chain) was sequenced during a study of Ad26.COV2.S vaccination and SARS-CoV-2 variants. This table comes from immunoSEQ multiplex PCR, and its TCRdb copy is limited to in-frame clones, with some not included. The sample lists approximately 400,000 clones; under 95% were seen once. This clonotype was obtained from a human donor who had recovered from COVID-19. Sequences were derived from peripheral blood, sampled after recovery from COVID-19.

Written as DNA, the CDR3 is TGTGCCAGCAGCTGGGAGGCAGGGAATAGGGAGAGAGCTTTCTTT. This codes for CASSWEAGNRERAFF. The rearrangement uses TRBV5-6 and TRBJ1-1; possibly TRBD1 for D (5 bases). Trimming took off 3 bases at V and 10 bases at J, with 22 bases between the two ends. The CDR3 runs to 15 residues. Germline V gene data show CDR1 as SGHDT and CDR2 as YYEEEE.